This TCR beta chain comes out of a study of blood T cell repertoires in COVID-19. Turning to the study itself: The study drew acute and convalescent COVID-19 samples from the United States, Italy and Spain. Sample material is recorded as cDNA or gDNA derived from T cells, B-cell-depleted T cells, or PBMCs.

Original analysis: How many nucleated cells were present was estimated from reference gene primer amplification. The protocol was immunoSEQ multiplex PCR, while the TCRdb copy is restricted to in-frame clones and leaves out a portion. D and trimming come from the DNA, and the V and J calls and clone size come from that table. The data contain approximately 250,000 clones, 80% to 90% of them singletons. The CDR3 is 13 amino acids. In germline, CDR1 is SGHAT, CDR2 FQNNGV. Trimming stripped 5 bases from V and 5 bases from J, with 12 bases between. The sequencing sample was made of peripheral blood. The J gene is TRBJ1-1, the V gene TRBV11-2; D possibly corresponds to TRBD1 (6 bases). The receptor was isolated from a man aged 50 to 59 with acute or convalescent COVID-19. The CDR3 coding sequence is TGTGCCAGCAGCAAGGACAGTCCTACTGAAGCTTTCTTT. Translating it yields CASSKDSPTEAFF.